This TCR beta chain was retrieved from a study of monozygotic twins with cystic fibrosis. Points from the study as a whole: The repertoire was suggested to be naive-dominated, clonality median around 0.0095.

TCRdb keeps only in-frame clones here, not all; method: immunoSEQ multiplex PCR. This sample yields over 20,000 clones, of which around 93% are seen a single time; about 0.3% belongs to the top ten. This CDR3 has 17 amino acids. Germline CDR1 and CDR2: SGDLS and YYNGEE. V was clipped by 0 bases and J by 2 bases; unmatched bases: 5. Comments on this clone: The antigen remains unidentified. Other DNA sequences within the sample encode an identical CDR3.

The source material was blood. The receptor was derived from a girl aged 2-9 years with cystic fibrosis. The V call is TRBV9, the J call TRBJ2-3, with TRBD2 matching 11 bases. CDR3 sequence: CASSVGLAGGLTDTQYF. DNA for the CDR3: TGTGCCAGCAGCGTAGGGCTAGCGGGGGGTCTCACAGATACGCAGTATTTT.